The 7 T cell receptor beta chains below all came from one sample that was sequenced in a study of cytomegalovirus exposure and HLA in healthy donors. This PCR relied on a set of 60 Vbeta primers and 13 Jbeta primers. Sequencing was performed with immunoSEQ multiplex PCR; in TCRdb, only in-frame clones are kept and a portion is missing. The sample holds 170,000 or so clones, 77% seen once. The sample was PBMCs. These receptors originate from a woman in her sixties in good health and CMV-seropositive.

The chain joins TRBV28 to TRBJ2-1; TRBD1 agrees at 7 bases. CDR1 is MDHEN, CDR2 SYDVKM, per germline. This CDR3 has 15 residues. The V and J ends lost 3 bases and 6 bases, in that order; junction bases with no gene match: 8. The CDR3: CASSFGTVFSNEQFF. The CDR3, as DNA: TGTGCCAGCAGTTTCGGGACAGTTTTCTCCAATGAGCAGTTCTTC.

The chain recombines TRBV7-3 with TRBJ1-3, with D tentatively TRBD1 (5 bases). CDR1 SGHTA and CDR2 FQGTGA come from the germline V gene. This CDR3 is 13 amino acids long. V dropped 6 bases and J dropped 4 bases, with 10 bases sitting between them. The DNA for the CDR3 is TGTGCCAGCAGTCCTCAGGGCGGAAACACCATATATTTT. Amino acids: CASSPQGGNTIYF.

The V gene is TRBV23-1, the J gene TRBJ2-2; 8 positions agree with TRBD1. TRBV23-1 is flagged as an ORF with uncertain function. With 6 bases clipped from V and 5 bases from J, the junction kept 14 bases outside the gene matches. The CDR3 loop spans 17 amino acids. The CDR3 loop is CASRGCPGGRDTGELFF. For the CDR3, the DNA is TGCGCCAGCAGAGGATGTCCAGGGGGCAGAGATACCGGGGAGCTGTTTTTT.

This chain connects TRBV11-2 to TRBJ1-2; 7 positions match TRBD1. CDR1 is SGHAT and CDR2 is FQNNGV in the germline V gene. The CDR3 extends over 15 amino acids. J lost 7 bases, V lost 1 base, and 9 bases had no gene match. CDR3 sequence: CASSLGYGTAAGYTF. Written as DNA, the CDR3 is TGTGCCAGCAGCTTAGGTTATGGGACAGCGGCTGGCTACACCTTC.

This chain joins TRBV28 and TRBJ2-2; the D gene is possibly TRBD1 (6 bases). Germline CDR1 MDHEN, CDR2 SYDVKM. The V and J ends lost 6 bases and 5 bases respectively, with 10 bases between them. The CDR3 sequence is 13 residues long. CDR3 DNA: TGTGCCAGCAGAAAACAGGGAACCGGGGAGCTGTTTTTT. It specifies CASRKQGTGELFF.

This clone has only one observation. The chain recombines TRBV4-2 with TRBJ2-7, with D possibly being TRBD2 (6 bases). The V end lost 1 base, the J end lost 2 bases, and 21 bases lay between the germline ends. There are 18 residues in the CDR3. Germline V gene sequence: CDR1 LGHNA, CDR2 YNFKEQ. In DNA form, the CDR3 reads TGTGCCAGCAGCCAAGGTGTTGGGACTGGCGGGAAGCCCTACGAGCAGTACTTC. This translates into CASSQGVGTGGKPYEQYF.

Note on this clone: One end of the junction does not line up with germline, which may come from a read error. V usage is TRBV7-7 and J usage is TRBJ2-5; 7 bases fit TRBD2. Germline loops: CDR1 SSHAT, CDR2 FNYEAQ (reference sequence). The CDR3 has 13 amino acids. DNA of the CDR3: TGTGCTAGCAGCTTAGCGGGCGTGGAGACCCAGTACTTC. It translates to CASSLAGVETQYF. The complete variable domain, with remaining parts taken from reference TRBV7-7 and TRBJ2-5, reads GAGVSQSPRYKVTKRGQDVTLRCDPISSHATLYWYQQALGQGPEFLTYFNYEAQPDKSGLPSDRFSAERPEGSISTLTIQRTEQRDSAMYRCASSLAGVETQYFGPGTRLLVL.